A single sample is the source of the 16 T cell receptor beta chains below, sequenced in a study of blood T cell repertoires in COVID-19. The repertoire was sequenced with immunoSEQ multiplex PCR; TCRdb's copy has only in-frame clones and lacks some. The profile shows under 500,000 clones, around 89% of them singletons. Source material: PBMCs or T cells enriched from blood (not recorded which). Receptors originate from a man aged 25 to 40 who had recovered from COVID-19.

The CDR3 loop is CASTKTGLNLNTEAFF. CDR3 in DNA: TGTGCCAGCACCAAAACAGGTCTTAATCTTAACACTGAAGCTTTCTTT. This sequence joins TRBV28 and TRBJ1-1; possibly TRBD1 for D (5 bases). The CDR3 runs to 16 residues. Germline lookup yields CDR1 MDHEN and CDR2 SYDVKM. V was clipped by 7 bases and J by 2 bases, with 20 bases between them.

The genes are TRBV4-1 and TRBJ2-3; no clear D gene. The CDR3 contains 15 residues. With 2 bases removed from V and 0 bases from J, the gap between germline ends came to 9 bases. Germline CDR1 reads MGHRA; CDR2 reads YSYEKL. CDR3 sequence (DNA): TGCGCCAGCAGCCAACTAGGAGCTAGCACAGATACGCAGTATTTT. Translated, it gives CASSQLGASTDTQYF.

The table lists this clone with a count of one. The CDR3 is CASSFRPGLQYF. The CDR3, as DNA: TGTGCCAGCAGTTTCCGACCGGGTCTACAGTACTTC. The chain is built from TRBV12-3 or TRBV12-4 and TRBJ2-7; D uncertain. V was trimmed by 3 bases and J by 10 bases, leaving 13 bases between them. The CDR3 spans 12 residues.

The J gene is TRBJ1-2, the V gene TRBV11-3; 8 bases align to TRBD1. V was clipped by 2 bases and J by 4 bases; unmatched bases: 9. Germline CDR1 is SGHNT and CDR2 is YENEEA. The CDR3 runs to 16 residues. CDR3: CASSLPRRGLSYGYTF. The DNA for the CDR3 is TGTGCCAGCAGCTTACCCCGCAGGGGGCTCAGCTATGGCTACACCTTC.

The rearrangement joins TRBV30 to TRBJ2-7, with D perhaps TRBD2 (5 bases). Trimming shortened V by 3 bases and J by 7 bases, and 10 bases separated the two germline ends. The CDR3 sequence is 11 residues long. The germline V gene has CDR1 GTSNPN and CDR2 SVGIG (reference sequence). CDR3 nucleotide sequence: TGTGCCTGGAGCGGGAACGCGGAGCAGTACTTC. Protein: CAWSGNAEQYF. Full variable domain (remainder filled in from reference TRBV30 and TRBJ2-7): SQTIHQWPATLVQPVGSPLSLECTVEGTSNPNLYWYRQAAGRGLQLLFYSVGIGQISSEVPQNLSASRPQDRQFILSSKKLLLSDSGFYLCAWSGNAEQYFGPGTRLTVT.

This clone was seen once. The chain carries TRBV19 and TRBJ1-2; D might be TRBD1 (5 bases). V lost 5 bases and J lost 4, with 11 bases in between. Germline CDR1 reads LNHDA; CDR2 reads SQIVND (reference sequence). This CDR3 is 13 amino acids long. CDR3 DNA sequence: TGTGCCAGTAGTTGGCTCGACAGCTATGGCTACACCTTC. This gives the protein CASSWLDSYGYTF.

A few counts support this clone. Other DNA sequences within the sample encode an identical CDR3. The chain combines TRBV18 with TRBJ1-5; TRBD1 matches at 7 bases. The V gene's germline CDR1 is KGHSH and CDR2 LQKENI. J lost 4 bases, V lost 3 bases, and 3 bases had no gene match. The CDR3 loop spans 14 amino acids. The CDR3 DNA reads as TGTGCCAGCTCACCCCCAGGGGGGAATCAGCCCCAGCATTTT. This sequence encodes CASSPPGGNQPQHF. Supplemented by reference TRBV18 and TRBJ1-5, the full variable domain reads NAGVMQNPRHLVRRRGQEARLRCSPMKGHSHVYWYRQLPEEGLKFMVYLQKENIIDESGMPKERFSAEFPKEGPSILRIQQVVRGDSAAYFCASSPPGGNQPQHFGDGTRLSIL.

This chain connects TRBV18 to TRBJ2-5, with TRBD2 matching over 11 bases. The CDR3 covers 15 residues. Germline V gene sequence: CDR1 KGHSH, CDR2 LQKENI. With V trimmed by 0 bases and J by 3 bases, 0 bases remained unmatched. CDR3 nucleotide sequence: TGTGCCAGCTCACCACCGGGACTAGCGGAAGAGACCCAGTACTTC. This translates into CASSPPGLAEETQYF.

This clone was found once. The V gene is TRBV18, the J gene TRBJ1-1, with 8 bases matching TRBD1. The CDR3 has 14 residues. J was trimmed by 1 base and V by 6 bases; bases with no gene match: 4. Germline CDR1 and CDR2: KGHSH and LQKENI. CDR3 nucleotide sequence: TGTGCCAGCTCGTCCGGACAGGGGAACACTGAAGCTTTCTTT. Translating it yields CASSSGQGNTEAFF.

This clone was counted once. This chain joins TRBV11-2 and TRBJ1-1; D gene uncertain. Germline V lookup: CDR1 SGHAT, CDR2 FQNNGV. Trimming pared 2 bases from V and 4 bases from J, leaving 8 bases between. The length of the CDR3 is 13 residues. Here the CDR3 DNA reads TGTGCCAGCAGCTTAAATCAGATCACTGAAGCTTTCTTT. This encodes CASSLNQITEAFF.

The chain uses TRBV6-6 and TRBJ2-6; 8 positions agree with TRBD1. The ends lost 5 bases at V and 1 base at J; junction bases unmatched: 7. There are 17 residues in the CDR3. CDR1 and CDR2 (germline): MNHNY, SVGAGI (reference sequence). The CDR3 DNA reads TGTGCCAGCAGTCCCATCAGGGGGCTGTCTGGGGCCAACGTCCTGACTTTC. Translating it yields CASSPIRGLSGANVLTF.

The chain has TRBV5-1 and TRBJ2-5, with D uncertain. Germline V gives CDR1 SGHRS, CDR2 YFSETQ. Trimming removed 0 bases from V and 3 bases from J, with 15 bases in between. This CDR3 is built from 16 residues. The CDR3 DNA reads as TGCGCCAGCAGCTTGGTTGTTAGCCCGCGAGAAGAGACCCAGTACTTC. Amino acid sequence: CASSLVVSPREETQYF.

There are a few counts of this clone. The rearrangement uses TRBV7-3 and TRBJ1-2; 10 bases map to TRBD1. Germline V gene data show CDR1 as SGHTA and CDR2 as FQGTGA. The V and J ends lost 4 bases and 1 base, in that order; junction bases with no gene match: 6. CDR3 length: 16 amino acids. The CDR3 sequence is CASSSSDRGLNYGYTF. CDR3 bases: TGTGCCAGCAGCTCCTCAGACAGGGGGCTTAACTATGGCTACACCTTC.

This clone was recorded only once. CDR3 nucleotides: TGCGCCAGCAGCACTAGCGGGAGGACCAATGAGCAGTTCTTC. Translation gives CASSTSGRTNEQFF. This sequence joins TRBV10-1 and TRBJ2-1; 12 positions agree with TRBD2. J gave up 6 bases and V 6 bases, and 3 bases lay outside the gene matches. Germline V gene sequence: CDR1 WNHNN, CDR2 SYGVQD (reference sequence). The CDR3 spans 14 residues.

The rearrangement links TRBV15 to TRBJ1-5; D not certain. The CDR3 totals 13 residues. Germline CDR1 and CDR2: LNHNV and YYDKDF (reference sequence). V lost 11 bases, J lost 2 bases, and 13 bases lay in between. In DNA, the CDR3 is TGTGCCGTTCAGGATTTGGGCAATCAGCCCCAGCATTTT. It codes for CAVQDLGNQPQHF.

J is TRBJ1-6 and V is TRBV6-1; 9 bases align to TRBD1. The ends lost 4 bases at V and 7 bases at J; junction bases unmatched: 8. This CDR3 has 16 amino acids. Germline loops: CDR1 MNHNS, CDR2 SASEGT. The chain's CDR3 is CASSALGGTGNSPLHF. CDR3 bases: TGTGCCAGCAGTGCCCTCGGAGGGACAGGGAATTCACCCCTCCACTTT.